A single sample gave rise to the 21 T cell receptor beta chains below, sequenced in a study of shared clonotypes between healthy human individuals. The table came from immunoSEQ multiplex PCR; TCRdb's copy has only in-frame clones and leaves some out. The table shows around 2.3 million clones, with roughly 95% occurring only once. Sequencing was performed on naive CD4+ T cells sorted from blood. Subset: CD45RA+ positively selected. The receptors stem from a man in his late teens or twenties in good health.

CDR3 nucleotide sequence: TGTGCCAGCAGTTTGGGGCCCACCGCACAGCCCCAGCATTTT. The encoded protein is CASSLGPTAQPQHF. The chain joins TRBV6-5 to TRBJ1-5, with TRBD1 as a possible D gene (5 bases). This CDR3 is built from 14 residues. The germline V gene encodes CDR1 MNHEY and CDR2 SVGAGI. The V gene lost 4 bases and the J gene lost 7 bases, with 14 bases spanning the gap.

In the case of this clone: Other DNA sequences in this specimen translate into the identical CDR3. V gene TRBV7-2 combines with J gene TRBJ2-2; a weak D match, TRBD2 (6 bases). Germline-derived CDR1 and CDR2 are SGHTA and FQGNSA. Trimming took 1 base from V and 6 from J, leaving 6 bases between them. The CDR3 consists of 13 residues. CDR3 loop: CASSLGGAGELFF. The CDR3 region has the DNA TGTGCCAGCAGCTTAGGGGGGGCCGGGGAGCTGTTTTTT.

This clone was counted once. The CDR3, as DNA: TGTGCCGCGAAGGGACCGGGGCTAGAGACCCAGTACTTC. This sequence encodes CAAKGPGLETQYF. The chain joins TRBV10-3 to TRBJ2-5; D is perhaps TRBD1 or TRBD2 (5 bases each). V lost 11 bases, J lost 4 bases, and 17 bases lay in between. CDR3 length: 13 amino acids. The germline V gene has CDR1 ENHRY and CDR2 SYGVKD.

This chain connects TRBV10-3 to TRBJ2-7; D is unresolved. This CDR3 comprises 15 residues. With 0 bases removed from V and 5 bases from J, the gap between germline ends came to 14 bases. The V gene's germline CDR1 is ENHRY and CDR2 SYGVKD. Here the CDR3 reads CAISESGPIPHEQYF. CDR3 sequence (DNA): TGTGCCATCAGTGAGTCGGGCCCAATCCCCCACGAGCAGTACTTC.

This clone appeared a single time. The chain couples TRBV4-2 to TRBJ2-2; D uncertain. This CDR3 has 15 residues. The germline V gene has CDR1 LGHNA and CDR2 YNFKEQ. Trimming cost V 0 bases and J 2 bases, with 7 bases left between them. CDR3 region: CASSQEVSNTGELFF. DNA of the CDR3: TGTGCCAGCAGCCAAGAAGTCAGCAACACCGGGGAGCTGTTTTTT.

The rearrangement joins TRBV9 to TRBJ2-5, with TRBD2 matching over 8 bases. The CDR3 is 17 amino acids. Unmatched junction bases numbered 15, after V lost 3 bases and J lost 5 bases. Germline CDR1 and CDR2: SGDLS and YYNGEE. The CDR3 coding sequence is TGTGCCAGCAGCGCTCCAACTAGCGGTCTCCACGGGGAGACCCAGTACTTC. Translating it yields CASSAPTSGLHGETQYF.

This clone has only a few counts. This rearrangement joins TRBV2 to TRBJ2-7; D gene ambiguous. CDR1 and CDR2 from the germline V gene are SNHLY and FYNNEI. The germline V and J ends were trimmed by 6 bases and 5 bases, with 8 bases remaining between them. The CDR3 extends over 11 amino acids. The CDR3 sequence is CASRGVNEQYF. The CDR3 DNA reads TGTGCCAGCAGAGGTGTTAACGAGCAGTACTTC. The whole variable domain, remainder taken from reference TRBV2 and TRBJ2-7, is EPEVTQTPSHQVTQMGQEVILRCVPISNHLYFYWYRQILGQKVEFLVSFYNNEISEKSEIFDDQFSVERPDGSNFTLKIRSTKLEDSAMYFCASRGVNEQYFGPGTRLTVT.

Only one count was recorded for this clone. The rearrangement uses TRBV5-1 and TRBJ2-5; 9 positions match TRBD2. CDR1 and CDR2 (germline): SGHRS, YFSETQ. The J segment lost 1 base and the V segment lost 0 bases, leaving 7 bases of the junction unmatched. The CDR3 runs to 17 residues. Written as DNA, the CDR3 is TGCGCCAGCAGCTTGGGTCAGCTAGCGGGGTTCCAAGAGACCCAGTACTTC. It encodes CASSLGQLAGFQETQYF.

The chain links TRBV6-5 to TRBJ1-1, with a possible D match to TRBD1 (5 bases). Deletions cut 6 bases from V and 6 bases from J, with 14 bases between. The CDR3 spans 13 residues. From germline, CDR1 is MNHEY and CDR2 SVGAGI. CDR3 residues: CASRTPGGAEAFF. For the CDR3, the DNA is TGTGCCAGCAGGACTCCCGGAGGGGCTGAAGCTTTCTTT.

The rearrangement uses TRBV6-1 and TRBJ1-6, with 7 bases matching TRBD1. Germline lookup yields CDR1 MNHNS and CDR2 SASEGT. This CDR3 contains 13 residues. V lost 7 bases, J lost 7 bases, and 4 bases stayed unmatched. The CDR3 DNA reads as TGTGCCAGCATGGGCAGGGGGAATTCACCCCTCCACTTT. Amino acids: CASMGRGNSPLHF.

The chain links TRBV11-1 to TRBJ1-1, with D possibly being TRBD1 (6 bases). Deletions cut 5 bases from V and 1 base from J, with 11 bases between. The CDR3 totals 14 residues. Germline V lookup: CDR1 SGHAT, CDR2 FQDESV (reference sequence). CDR3 coding DNA: TGTGCCAGCAGCCCCCGGACAGCGAACACTGAAGCTTTCTTT. It is translated as CASSPRTANTEAFF.

The chain carries TRBV2 and TRBJ1-2, with TRBD1 as a possible D gene (5 bases). V gave up 0 bases and J gave up 8 bases, with 13 bases separating them. The CDR3 is made up of 14 amino acids. In germline, CDR1 is SNHLY, CDR2 FYNNEI. The chain's CDR3 is CASSEATELQGYTF. The CDR3, as DNA: TGTGCCAGCAGTGAAGCGACAGAACTACAAGGCTACACCTTC.

The DNA for the CDR3 is TGCGCCAGCAGCTTGGAAAGGTTTGGAAACACCATATATTTT. Its translation: CASSLERFGNTIYF. The rearrangement joins TRBV5-1 to TRBJ1-3, with D unclear. Germline loops: CDR1 SGHRS, CDR2 YFSETQ. V was pared by 0 bases and J by 3 bases, with 7 bases between. CDR3 length equals 14 residues.

Of note for this clone: The same CDR3 can be traced to other DNA sequences in this sample. This chain links TRBV5-1 with TRBJ1-1; D is ambiguous. The CDR3 totals 13 residues. The germline CDR1 and CDR2 sequences are SGHRS and YFSETQ. With 2 bases removed from V and 0 bases from J, the gap between germline ends came to 5 bases. In DNA form, the CDR3 reads TGCGCCAGCAGCTTATCTGTGAACACTGAAGCTTTCTTT. This gives the protein CASSLSVNTEAFF.

J is TRBJ1-1 and V is TRBV7-2; D unclear. Germline assignment: CDR1 SGHTA and CDR2 FQGNSA. The CDR3 covers 13 residues. The V end lost 5 bases, the J end lost 2 bases, and 9 bases lay between the germline ends. CDR3 sequence: CASSPRINTEAFF. CDR3 bases: TGTGCCAGCAGCCCCCGGATTAACACTGAAGCTTTCTTT.

This clone came up once. The chain is built from TRBV5-1 and TRBJ1-3; no firm D call. The CDR3 spans 15 residues. In germline, CDR1 is SGHRS, CDR2 YFSETQ. The germline V and J ends were trimmed by 0 bases and 2 bases, with 9 bases remaining between them. The CDR3: CASSLDPVPGNTIYF. The CDR3 DNA reads TGCGCCAGCAGCTTGGATCCGGTCCCTGGAAACACCATATATTTT.

The chain carries TRBV6-6 and TRBJ1-2; weak D call: TRBD1 (5 bases). This CDR3 has 13 amino acids. Germline loops: CDR1 MNHNY, CDR2 SVGAGI (reference sequence). Trimming stripped 10 bases from V and 5 bases from J, with 17 bases between. CDR3 sequence reads: CATQRGGAYGYTF. Here the CDR3 DNA reads TGTGCCACCCAGCGGGGAGGGGCTTATGGCTACACCTTC.

This rearrangement joins TRBV4-1 to TRBJ1-1; the match to TRBD1 covers 9 bases. V lost 1 base and J lost 5; bases outside the gene matches: 11. Germline CDR1 reads MGHRA; CDR2 reads YSYEKL. There are 17 residues in the CDR3. The CDR3 is CASSQVPPKQGATEAFF. The CDR3 DNA follows: TGCGCCAGCAGCCAAGTCCCGCCTAAACAGGGGGCGACTGAAGCTTTCTTT.

V is TRBV23-1 and J is TRBJ1-2; tentatively, D is TRBD1 (5 bases). TRBV23-1 carries the ORF label, with uncertain function. CDR3 length: 13 residues. Trimming stripped 5 bases from V and 3 bases from J, with 10 bases between. The CDR3: CASSNIRDYGYTF. CDR3 in DNA: TGCGCCAGCAGTAATATCAGGGACTATGGCTACACCTTC.

This chain joins TRBV28 and TRBJ2-1, with 8 bases matching TRBD2. The CDR3 spans 15 residues. Germline values: CDR1 MDHEN, CDR2 SYDVKM. V gave up 7 bases and J gave up 7 bases; unmatched junction bases: 12. Here the CDR3 reads CASTAWEAGVNEQFF. The CDR3 region has the DNA TGTGCCAGCACCGCCTGGGAAGCGGGGGTGAATGAGCAGTTCTTC.

V gene TRBV6-6 combines with J gene TRBJ2-7; no clear D gene. CDR1 is MNHNY, CDR2 SVGAGI, per germline (reference sequence). Trimming shortened V by 7 bases and J by 5 bases, and 9 bases separated the two germline ends. The CDR3 is 11 residues long. The CDR3 region has the DNA TGTGCCAGCACTGAACGGGACGAGCAGTACTTC. It is translated as CASTERDEQYF.